Presented here are 18 T cell receptor beta chains from one specimen sequenced in a study of Tregs in tolerant kidney transplant recipients. Sequencing was performed with immunoSEQ multiplex PCR; in TCRdb, only in-frame clones are kept and a portion is missing. This table holds under 55,000 clones. Material: CD4+ T cells from blood, obtained before the transplant. These TCRs come from a human donor who received a combined kidney and bone marrow transplant.

In regard to this clone: Read sequence stops 3 residues before the CDR3 end, and the germline J gene provides the missing end. V and J are TRBV20-1 and TRBJ2-5, with TRBD2 as a possible D gene (5 bases). CDR3 length: 16 residues. Trimming pared 1 base from V and 1 base from J, leaving 16 bases between. CDR1 is DFQATT, CDR2 SNEGSKA, per germline (reference sequence). The chain's CDR3 is CSARALSGRIQETQYF. The CDR3 DNA, read in part, is TGCAGTGCTAGAGCACTCAGCGGACGGATCCAAGAGACC.

Concerning this clone itself: The sequence runs out 3 residues before the end of the CDR3; the remainder is reconstructed from the germline J gene. The V gene is TRBV18, the J gene TRBJ1-3; 7 bases match TRBD1. Unmatched junction bases numbered 8, after V lost 3 bases and J lost 0 bases. Germline CDR1 KGHSH, CDR2 LQKENI. The CDR3 is 17 residues long. The CDR3 region is CASSPWDSPSSGNTIYF. CDR3 bases read: TGTGCCAGCTCACCCTGGGACAGCCCAAGCTCTGGAAACACC.

As concerns this clone: The read ends 3 residues before the CDR3 terminus; that terminus is restored from the germline J gene. V usage is TRBV18 and J usage is TRBJ1-5, with 7 bases lining up with TRBD1. The CDR3 extends over 13 amino acids. The germline gives CDR1 KGHSH, CDR2 LQKENI. The V gene end was trimmed by 6 bases and the J gene end by 6 bases; junction bases not matched to a gene: 5. Partial CDR3 DNA: TGTGCCAGCTCCACAGGGGATCGTCAGCCC. This codes for CASSTGDRQP. The whole CDR3 region reads CASSTGDRQPQHF.

A note on this clone: The read comes to an end 3 residues before the CDR3 does, leaving the germline J gene to fill in the end. The chain links TRBV5-1 to TRBJ2-2, with 8 bases fitting TRBD1. Losses at the gene ends were 0 bases for V and 6 bases for J; bases not matched to a gene: 7. CDR1 and CDR2 (germline): SGHRS, YFSETQ. The CDR3 has 16 amino acids. CDR3 sequence reads: CASSLVQGALAGELFF. The sequenced part of the CDR3 DNA is TGCGCCAGCAGCTTGGTTCAGGGGGCCCTAGCCGGGGAG.

In the case of this clone: The read gets to within 3 residues of the CDR3 end, and the germline J gene fills in the rest. This chain connects TRBV5-1 to TRBJ2-3; 7 bases agree with TRBD1. This CDR3 is 14 amino acids long. V lost 1 base, J lost 6 bases, and 5 bases stayed unmatched. CDR1 and CDR2 (germline): SGHRS, YFSETQ. The CDR3 bases that were read are TGCGCCAGCAGCTTGCAGACAGGGCTGGATACG. Its translation is CASSLQTGLDT. The full CDR3 sequence reads CASSLQTGLDTQYF.

The sequenced part of the CDR3 DNA is TGCGCCAGCAGCGTCGACATAAACTATGGC. Residues: CASSVDINYG. The whole CDR3 sequence is CASSVDINYGYTF. The J gene is TRBJ1-2, the V gene TRBV5-1; the D is unclear. The read comes to an end 3 residues before the CDR3 does, leaving the germline J gene to fill in the end. This CDR3 is built from 13 residues. Germline-derived CDR1 and CDR2 are SGHRS and YFSETQ. V gave up 4 bases and J gave up 2 bases, with 9 bases separating them.

In the case of this clone: Read coverage stops 3 residues before the CDR3 terminus; the germline J gene supplies the remainder. The rearrangement links TRBV20-1 to TRBJ1-2, with a tentative D call TRBD1 (5 bases). V was cut by 0 bases and J by 4 bases, with 12 bases left in between. The CDR3 runs 14 residues. Looked up from germline, CDR1 is DFQATT and CDR2 is SNEGSKA (reference sequence). The covered CDR3 bases are TGCAGTGCTAGAGAGAACAGGCAGAGCTATGGC. Amino acids: CSARENRQSYG. The whole CDR3 is CSARENRQSYGYTF.

Remarks on this clone: The read is 3 residues too short to cover the CDR3 end, so that end is filled in from the germline J gene. V and J are TRBV5-1 and TRBJ2-2; 8 bases map to TRBD1. This CDR3 is built from 14 residues. The germline CDR1 and CDR2 sequences are SGHRS and YFSETQ. The trim removed 1 base at V and 6 bases at J, leaving 2 bases unmatched. The part of the CDR3 DNA that was read is TGCGCCAGCAGCTTGACAGGGGGAGCCGGGGAG. Protein sequence: CASSLTGGAGE. The whole CDR3 protein is CASSLTGGAGELFF.

A note on this clone: The read stops 3 residues short of the end of the CDR3; the missing end is completed from the germline J gene. The rearrangement joins TRBV5-1 to TRBJ1-2; D remains ambiguous. CDR3 size: 14 residues. Trimming left V 4 bases short and J 4 bases short, with 14 bases between. Germline CDR1 SGHRS, CDR2 YFSETQ. Incomplete CDR3 DNA: TGCGCCAGCAGCCCGGCCGGCGGCCCCTATGGC. Protein product: CASSPAGGPYG. The whole CDR3 sequence is CASSPAGGPYGYTF.

Comments on this clone: Coverage ceases 3 residues before the CDR3 finishes, and the germline J gene fills in the end. The genes are TRBV5-1 and TRBJ1-2, with TRBD1 identical over 7 bases. This CDR3 comprises 17 residues. Germline CDR1 SGHRS, CDR2 YFSETQ. After removal of 4 bases from V and 2 bases from J, the junction contained 14 bases not matched to a gene. CDR3: CASSPLDRVAGNYGYTF. CDR3 DNA, as far as it was read: TGCGCCAGCAGCCCACTCGACAGGGTTGCGGGAAACTATGGC. Supplemented by reference TRBV5-1 and TRBJ1-2, the full variable domain reads KAGVTQTPRYLIKTRGQQVTLSCSPISGHRSVSWYQQTPGQGLQFLFEYFSETQRNKGNFPGRFSGRQFSNSRSEMNVSTLELGDSALYLCASSPLDRVAGNYGYTFGSGTRLTVV.

Partial CDR3 DNA: TGTGCCAGCAGCTTCGCCGACAGGGCCAATGGC. Residues: CASSFADRANG. The CDR3 in its entirety is CASSFADRANGYTF. V is TRBV2 and J is TRBJ1-2; 7 bases align to TRBD1. The missing CDR3 end, 3 residues past where the read stops, is filled in from the germline J gene. V was clipped by 6 bases and J by 6 bases; unmatched bases: 10. CDR1 is SNHLY, CDR2 FYNNEI, per germline. The CDR3 runs to 14 residues.

In regard to this clone: The read halts 3 residues ahead of the CDR3 end, with the missing end drawn from the germline J gene. Other DNA sequences within the sample encode an identical CDR3. The chain employs TRBV7-2 and TRBJ2-1, with TRBD2 matching 11 bases. Germline V gene data show CDR1 as SGHTA and CDR2 as FQGNSA. CDR3 length: 14 residues. V trimming: 1 base; J trimming: 9 bases; junction bases outside the gene matches: 2. The CDR3 bases that were read are TGTGCCAGCAGCTTAGGGCTAGCGGGGGGTGAG. This encodes CASSLGLAGGE. The entire CDR3 sequence reads CASSLGLAGGEQFF.

Points on this clone: The sequence runs out 3 residues before the end of the CDR3; the remainder is reconstructed from the germline J gene. The chain joins TRBV2 to TRBJ2-3; D possibly corresponds to TRBD1 (6 bases). V lost 6 bases and J lost 7, with 14 bases in between. This CDR3 is built from 13 residues. Germline V gives CDR1 SNHLY, CDR2 FYNNEI. CDR3 DNA (partial): TGTGCCAGCAGGAGGGGGTCTATCAATACG. Residues: CASRRGSINT. The CDR3 as a whole reads CASRRGSINTQYF.

On this clone: The read falls 3 residues short of the CDR3 end, and the missing part is taken from the germline J gene. V and J are TRBV7-8 and TRBJ1-6; 7 bases align to TRBD1. The germline V gene has CDR1 SGHVS and CDR2 FQNEAQ. The CDR3 length is 18 residues. V lost 3 bases and J lost 0; bases outside the gene matches: 8. This CDR3 is CASSFQGVGSSYNSPLHF. CDR3 DNA (partial): TGTGCCAGCAGCTTTCAGGGGGTGGGTTCCTCCTATAATTCACCC.

As concerns this clone: The sequenced fragment ends 3 residues before the CDR3 boundary, so the rest is inferred from the germline J gene. V usage is TRBV5-4 and J usage is TRBJ1-3; TRBD1 matches 8 bases. Trimming cost V 3 bases and J 7 bases; bases outside gene matches: 9. This CDR3 spans 15 amino acids. Germline V gene sequence: CDR1 SGHNT, CDR2 YYREEE (reference sequence). The CDR3 reads CASSSGDRGLNTIYF. Incomplete CDR3 DNA: TGTGCCAGCAGCTCGGGAGACAGGGGCCTTAACACC. Full variable domain (remainder filled in from reference TRBV5-4 and TRBJ1-3): ETGVTQSPTHLIKTRGQQVTLRCSSQSGHNTVSWYQQALGQGPQFIFQYYREEENGRGNFPPRFSGLQFPNYSSELNVNALELDDSALYLCASSSGDRGLNTIYFGEGSWLTVV.

With regard to this clone: The CDR3 extends 3 residues past the end of the read, so its final part is completed from the germline J gene. The rearrangement links TRBV20-1 to TRBJ2-3, with 9 positions matching TRBD2. With 4 bases clipped from V and 6 bases from J, the junction kept 8 bases outside the gene matches. Germline loops: CDR1 DFQATT, CDR2 SNEGSKA (reference sequence). The CDR3 is made up of 14 amino acids. Incomplete CDR3 DNA: TGCAGTGCTATAGCTAGCGGGACCCGCGATACG. Translation: CSAIASGTRDT. From start to end, the CDR3 is CSAIASGTRDTQYF.

Turning to this clone: The read terminates 3 residues ahead of where the CDR3 ends, so the germline J gene completes it. The chain combines TRBV7-2 with TRBJ1-6; 7 nucleotides align to TRBD1. Trimming took 2 bases from V and 4 from J; bases not matched to a gene: 2. The CDR3 covers 15 residues. CDR1 and CDR2 (germline): SGHTA, FQGNSA. The CDR3 loop reads CASSLMGQYNSPLHF. Incomplete CDR3 DNA: TGTGCCAGCAGCTTAATGGGACAGTATAATTCACCC.

The CDR3 loop reads CASNSGGQIETQYF. The covered CDR3 bases are TGTGCCAGCAACTCCGGCGGACAGATAGAGACC. This sequence joins TRBV5-4 and TRBJ2-5; perhaps TRBD1 as D (6 bases). The read finishes 3 residues shy of the CDR3 end, and the germline J gene is used to complete it. The CDR3 spans 14 residues. V shed 6 bases and J shed 4 bases, with 16 bases lying between them. Germline V gene data show CDR1 as SGHNT and CDR2 as YYREEE (reference sequence).